This T cell receptor (beta chain) derives from a study of blood T cell repertoires in COVID-19. Whole-study context: Collection of acute and convalescent COVID-19 samples took place in the United States, Italy and Spain. PBMCs, B-cell-depleted T cells, or T cells were the source of the cDNA or gDNA that made up the material.

Under the authors' procedure: Amplification from reference gene primers served as the basis for estimated nucleated cell counts. Libraries were prepared by immunoSEQ multiplex PCR; TCRdb keeps only in-frame clonotypes and omits some of them. That table is the source of V, J and clone size, and D and trimming were worked out from the DNA. The sample consists of around 100,000 clones, 80% to 95% of them appearing once. This CDR3 region has 14 residues. Germline V CDR1 and CDR2: SGHRS, YFSETQ. Trimming took 4 bases from V and 6 from J, leaving 14 bases between them. The source material was peripheral blood. The receptor was isolated from a woman aged 50 to 60 with COVID-19, enrolled during active disease. The chain joins TRBV5-1 to TRBJ1-5; no clear D gene. CDR3 nucleotide sequence: TGCGCCAGCAGCCTGGACGGACTGGGTCAGCCCCAGCATTTT. Translation: CASSLDGLGQPQHF.